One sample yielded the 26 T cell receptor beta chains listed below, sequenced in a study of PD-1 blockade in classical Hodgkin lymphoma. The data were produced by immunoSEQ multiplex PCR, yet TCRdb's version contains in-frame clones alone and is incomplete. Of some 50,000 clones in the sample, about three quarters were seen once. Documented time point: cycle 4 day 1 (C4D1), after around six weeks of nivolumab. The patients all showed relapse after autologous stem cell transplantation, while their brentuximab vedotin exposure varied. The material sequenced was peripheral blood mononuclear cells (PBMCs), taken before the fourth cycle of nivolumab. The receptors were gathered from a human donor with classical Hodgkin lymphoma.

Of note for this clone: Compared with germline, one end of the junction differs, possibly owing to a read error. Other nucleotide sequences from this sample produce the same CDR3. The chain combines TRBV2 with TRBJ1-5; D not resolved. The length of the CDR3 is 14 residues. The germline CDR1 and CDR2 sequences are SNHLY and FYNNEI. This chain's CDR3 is CASSESGTGQPQHF. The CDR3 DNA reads TGTGCCAGTAGTGAATCGGGAACGGGGCAGCCCCAGCATTTT.

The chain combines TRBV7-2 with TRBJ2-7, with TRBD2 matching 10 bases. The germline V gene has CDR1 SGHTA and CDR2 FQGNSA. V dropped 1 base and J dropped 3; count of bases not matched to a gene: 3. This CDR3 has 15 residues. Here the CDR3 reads CASSLELAGFYEQYF. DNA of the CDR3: TGTGCCAGCAGCTTAGAACTAGCGGGATTCTACGAGCAGTACTTC. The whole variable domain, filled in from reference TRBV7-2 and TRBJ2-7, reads GAGVSQSPSNKVTEKGKDVELRCDPISGHTALYWYRQSLGQGLEFLIYFQGNSAPDKSGLPSDRFSAERTGGSVSTLTIQRTQQEDSAVYLCASSLELAGFYEQYFGPGTRLTVT.

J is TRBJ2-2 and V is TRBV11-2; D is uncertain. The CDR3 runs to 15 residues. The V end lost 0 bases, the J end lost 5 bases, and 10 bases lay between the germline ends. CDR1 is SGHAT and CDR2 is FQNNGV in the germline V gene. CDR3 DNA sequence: TGTGCCAGCAGCTTAGAGCCAATAAGAACCGGGGAGCTGTTTTTT. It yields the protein CASSLEPIRTGELFF.

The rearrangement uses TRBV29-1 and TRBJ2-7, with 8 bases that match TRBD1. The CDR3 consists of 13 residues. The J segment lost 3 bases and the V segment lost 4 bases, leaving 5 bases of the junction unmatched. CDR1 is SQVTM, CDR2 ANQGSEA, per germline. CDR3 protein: CSVVGQGVYEQYF. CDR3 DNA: TGCAGCGTTGTAGGACAGGGTGTCTACGAGCAGTACTTC.

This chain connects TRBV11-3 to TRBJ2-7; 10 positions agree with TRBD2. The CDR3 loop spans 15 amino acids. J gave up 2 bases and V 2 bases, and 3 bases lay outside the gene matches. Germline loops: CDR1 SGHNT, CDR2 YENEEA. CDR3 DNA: TGTGCCAGCAGCTTAAGCCTAGCGGGAGCCTACGAGCAGTACTTC. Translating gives CASSLSLAGAYEQYF.

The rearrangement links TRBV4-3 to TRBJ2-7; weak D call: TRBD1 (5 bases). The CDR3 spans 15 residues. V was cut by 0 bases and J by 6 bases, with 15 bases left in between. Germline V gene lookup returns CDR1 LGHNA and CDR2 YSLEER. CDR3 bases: TGCGCCAGCAGCCAAGATCCAGGGCTGGGTCTCGAGCAGTACTTC. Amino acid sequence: CASSQDPGLGLEQYF.

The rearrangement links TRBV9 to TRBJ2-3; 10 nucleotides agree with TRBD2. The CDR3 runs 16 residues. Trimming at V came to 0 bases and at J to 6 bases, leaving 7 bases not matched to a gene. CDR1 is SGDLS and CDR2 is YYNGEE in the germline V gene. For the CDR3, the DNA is TGTGCCAGCAGCGTAGAAAAGGGACTAGCGACGGATACGCAGTATTTT. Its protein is CASSVEKGLATDTQYF.

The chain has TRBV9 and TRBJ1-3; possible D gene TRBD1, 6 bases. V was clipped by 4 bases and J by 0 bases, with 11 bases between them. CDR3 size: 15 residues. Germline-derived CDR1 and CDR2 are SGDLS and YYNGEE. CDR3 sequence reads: CASSPGAISGNTIYF. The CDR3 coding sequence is TGTGCCAGCAGCCCGGGGGCAATCTCTGGAAACACCATATATTTT.

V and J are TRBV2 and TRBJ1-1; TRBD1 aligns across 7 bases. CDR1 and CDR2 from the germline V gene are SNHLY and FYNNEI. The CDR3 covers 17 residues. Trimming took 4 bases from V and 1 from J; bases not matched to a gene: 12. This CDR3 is CASSGSQGRTTNTEAFF. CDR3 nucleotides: TGTGCCAGCAGTGGGTCACAGGGGAGAACGACGAACACTGAAGCTTTCTTT.

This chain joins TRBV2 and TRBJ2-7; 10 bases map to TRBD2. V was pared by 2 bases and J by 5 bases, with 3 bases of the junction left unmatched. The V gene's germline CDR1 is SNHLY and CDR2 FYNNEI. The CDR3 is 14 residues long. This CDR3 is CASSELAGDNEQYF. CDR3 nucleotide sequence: TGTGCCAGCAGTGAACTAGCGGGAGATAACGAGCAGTACTTC.

The CDR3 DNA follows: TGCAGCGTTGTACTTAACAGGGGTTATGGCTACACCTTC. Translating it yields CSVVLNRGYGYTF. This chain joins TRBV29-1 and TRBJ1-2; 7 bases agree with TRBD1. This CDR3 has 13 amino acids. The germline gives CDR1 SQVTM, CDR2 ANQGSEA. J was trimmed by 5 bases and V by 4 bases; bases with no gene match: 7.

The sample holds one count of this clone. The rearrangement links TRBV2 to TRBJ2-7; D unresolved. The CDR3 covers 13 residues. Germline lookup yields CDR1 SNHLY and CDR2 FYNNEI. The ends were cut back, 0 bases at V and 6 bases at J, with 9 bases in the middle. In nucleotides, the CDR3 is TGTGCCAGCAGTGAAGCGACAAAGCGCGAGCAGTACTTC. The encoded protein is CASSEATKREQYF.

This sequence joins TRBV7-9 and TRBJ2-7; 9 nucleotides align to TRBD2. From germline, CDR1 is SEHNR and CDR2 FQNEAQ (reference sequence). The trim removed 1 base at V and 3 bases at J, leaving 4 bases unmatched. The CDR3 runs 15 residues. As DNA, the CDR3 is TGTGCCAGCAGCTTAGTCACTAGCGGGCTCTACGAGCAGTACTTC. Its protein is CASSLVTSGLYEQYF.

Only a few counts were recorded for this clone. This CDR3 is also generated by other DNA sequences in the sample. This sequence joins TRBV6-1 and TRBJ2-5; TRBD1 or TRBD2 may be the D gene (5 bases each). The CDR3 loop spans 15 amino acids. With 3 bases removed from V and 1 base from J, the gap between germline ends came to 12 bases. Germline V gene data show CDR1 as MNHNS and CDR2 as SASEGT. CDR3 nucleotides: TGTGCCAGCAGTGAGGGATGGGGGATCCAAGAGACCCAGTACTTC. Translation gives CASSEGWGIQETQYF.

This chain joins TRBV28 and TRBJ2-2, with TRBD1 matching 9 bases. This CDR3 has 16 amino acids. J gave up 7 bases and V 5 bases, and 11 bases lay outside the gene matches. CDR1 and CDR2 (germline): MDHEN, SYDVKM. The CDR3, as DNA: TGTGCCAGCAGTGGCCTGGGACAGGGCATGGACGGGGAGCTGTTTTTT. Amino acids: CASSGLGQGMDGELFF.

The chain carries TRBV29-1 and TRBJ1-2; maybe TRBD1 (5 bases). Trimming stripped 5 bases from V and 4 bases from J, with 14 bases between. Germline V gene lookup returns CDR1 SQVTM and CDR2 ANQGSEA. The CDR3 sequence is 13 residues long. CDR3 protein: CSVWDLSGYGYTF. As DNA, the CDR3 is TGCAGCGTTTGGGACCTCAGCGGCTATGGCTACACCTTC.

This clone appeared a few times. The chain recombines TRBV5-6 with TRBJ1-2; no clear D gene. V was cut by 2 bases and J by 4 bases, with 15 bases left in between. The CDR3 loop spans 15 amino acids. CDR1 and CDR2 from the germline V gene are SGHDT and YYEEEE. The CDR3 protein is CASSLIRTPFYGYTF. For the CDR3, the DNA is TGTGCCAGCAGCTTAATTCGGACTCCATTCTATGGCTACACCTTC. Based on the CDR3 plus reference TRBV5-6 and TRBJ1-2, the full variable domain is DAGVTQSPTHLIKTRGQQVTLRCSPKSGHDTVSWYQQALGQGPQFIFQYYEEEERQRGNFPDRFSGHQFPNYSSELNVNALLLGDSALYLCASSLIRTPFYGYTFGSGTRLTVV.

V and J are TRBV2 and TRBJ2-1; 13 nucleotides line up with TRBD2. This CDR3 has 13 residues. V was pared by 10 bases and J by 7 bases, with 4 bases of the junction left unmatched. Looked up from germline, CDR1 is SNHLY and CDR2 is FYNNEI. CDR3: CAKRTSGSNEQFF. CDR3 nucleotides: TGTGCCAAAAGGACTAGCGGGAGTAATGAGCAGTTCTTC.

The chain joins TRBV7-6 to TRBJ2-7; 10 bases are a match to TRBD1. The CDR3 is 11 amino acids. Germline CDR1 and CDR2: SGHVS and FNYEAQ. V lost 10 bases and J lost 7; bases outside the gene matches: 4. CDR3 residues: CATDRGQEQYF. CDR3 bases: TGTGCCACTGACAGGGGGCAAGAGCAGTACTTC.

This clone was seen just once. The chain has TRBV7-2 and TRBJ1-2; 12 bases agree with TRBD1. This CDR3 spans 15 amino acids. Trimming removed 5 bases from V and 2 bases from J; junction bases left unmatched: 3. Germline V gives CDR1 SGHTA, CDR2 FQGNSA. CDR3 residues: CASSRDRGLNYGYTF. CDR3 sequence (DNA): TGTGCCAGCAGCCGGGACAGGGGGCTAAACTATGGCTACACCTTC.

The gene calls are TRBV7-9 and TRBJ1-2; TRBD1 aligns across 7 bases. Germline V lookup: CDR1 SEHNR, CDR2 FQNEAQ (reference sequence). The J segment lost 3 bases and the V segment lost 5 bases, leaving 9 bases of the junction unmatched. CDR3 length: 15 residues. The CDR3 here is CASSPRQGYDYGYTF. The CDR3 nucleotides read TGTGCCAGCAGCCCCCGACAGGGTTACGACTATGGCTACACCTTC.

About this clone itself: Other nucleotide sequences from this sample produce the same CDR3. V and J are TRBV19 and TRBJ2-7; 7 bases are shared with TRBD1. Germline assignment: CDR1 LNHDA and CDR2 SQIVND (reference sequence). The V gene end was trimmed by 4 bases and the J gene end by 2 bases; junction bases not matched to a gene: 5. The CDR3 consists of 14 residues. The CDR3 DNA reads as TGTGCCAGTAGTAAAGGGGGCCAAACCTACGAGCAGTACTTC. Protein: CASSKGGQTYEQYF.

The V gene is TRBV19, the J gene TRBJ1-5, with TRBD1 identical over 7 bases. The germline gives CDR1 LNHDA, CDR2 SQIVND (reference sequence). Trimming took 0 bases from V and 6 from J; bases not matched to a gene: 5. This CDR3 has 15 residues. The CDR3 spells CASSIDPGGSQPQHF. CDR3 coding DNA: TGTGCCAGTAGTATAGATCCAGGGGGTAGTCAGCCCCAGCATTTT.

The CDR3 DNA reads TGTGCCAGCTCGGGGCCTACCTTCGACAATGAGCAGTTCTTC. Residues: CASSGPTFDNEQFF. The V and J genes are TRBV7-9 and TRBJ2-1; the D call may be TRBD1 or TRBD2 (5 bases each). CDR3 length: 14 residues. The germline V and J ends were trimmed by 8 bases and 5 bases, with 16 bases remaining between them. Germline V gene lookup returns CDR1 SEHNR and CDR2 FQNEAQ (reference sequence).

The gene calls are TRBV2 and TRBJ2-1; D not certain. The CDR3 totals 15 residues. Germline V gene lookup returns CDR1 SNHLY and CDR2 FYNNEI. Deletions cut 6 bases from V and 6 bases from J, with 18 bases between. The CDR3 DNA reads TGTGCCAGCAGCCCCCTCGCCCCTTGGGGCAATGAGCAGTTCTTC. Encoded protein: CASSPLAPWGNEQFF.

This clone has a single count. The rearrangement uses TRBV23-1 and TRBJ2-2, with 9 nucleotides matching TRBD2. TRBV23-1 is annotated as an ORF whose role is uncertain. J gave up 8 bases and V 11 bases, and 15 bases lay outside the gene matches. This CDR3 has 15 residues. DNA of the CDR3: TGCGCCCGTAGTGGGTCGCGGGAGGGATTGGGGGAGCTGTTTTTT. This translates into CARSGSREGLGELFF.